The source of this TCR beta chain is a study of blood T cell repertoires in COVID-19 (dated by TCRdb to the early 2020s). At the level of the whole study: ImmuneRACE Cohort 3 recovered participants were defined by two consecutive negative NP/OP PCR tests, healthcare professional clearance, or symptom resolution. Collaborator samples came from the United States, Italy and Spain and covered acute and convalescent phases of COVID-19. The material from the prospective study consisted of cDNA or gDNA derived from T cells, B-cell-depleted T cells, or PBMCs. Deeply sampled blood TCRbeta repertoires from subjects exposed to, actively infected with, or recovered from COVID-19 were included in the dataset. The repertoires were released in a freely available public database intended as a resource for research on the immune response to SARS-CoV-2. The samples were drawn from the first 160 participants of the ongoing ImmuneRACE study and from 950 to 1,500 subjects provided by 6 global collaborators. Sample metadata almost always included a de-identified subject ID, COVID-19 status, age in years and sex. HLA class I and class II types, where available, came from metadata supplied by the sample provider rather than from assay-based typing. Results and caveats for the whole study, not just this receptor: Clinical and demographic metadata were provided uncurated, with the amount varying by source and participant.

Looking up the germline V gene (reference sequence) yields CDR1 LNHDA and CDR2 SQIVND. V lost 10 bases and J lost 7 bases; the stretch between them is 17 bases long. Including cysteine and phenylalanine, the CDR3 has 13 amino acids. Kept here is only the CDR3 DNA, which spans 39 bases and is read in frame from base 1. Of note for this clone: Which antigen it targets is not known. It has no much larger one-base neighbor in the sample; base qualities were not kept.

Participants in the prospective study were enrolled through a virtual design, were aged about 18 to 89 years, and lived in approximately 24 United States geographic areas. In the prospective study, participants were assigned to cohorts based on the clinical history participants reported in a screening survey and a study questionnaire. In the prospective study, whole blood, serum and a nasopharyngeal or oropharyngeal swab were collected from each participant by mobile phlebotomists. Participants in the prospective study had the option to provide additional blood draws and questionnaires over a roughly two-month period. Blood samples from the prospective study were shipped frozen or at room temperature prior to DNA extraction. TCRbeta CDR3 regions were amplified from genomic DNA by means of the immunoSEQ Assay, a bias-controlled multiplex PCR. The paper's processing steps were these. Within the assay, amplification of reference gene primers was used to estimate how many nucleated cells each sample contained. Sequence reads were collapsed and filtered to measure the absolute abundance of every unique TCRbeta CDR3 rearrangement. For each sample, productive Simpson clonality was calculated as the square root of Simpson's diversity index over productive rearrangements. The table comes from immuneACCESS by way of TCRdb, which keeps in-frame sequences with V and J called. Part of the clones is missing from these tables; in studies checked, under half for an unresolved V gene and the rest for unknown reasons. D and trimming come from the DNA, and the V and J calls and clone size come from that table. This sample comprises approximately 210,000 clones, around 90% of them detected only once. Of the sample, 5.5% to 8.5% falls within the top ten clones.

Input material: PBMCs or T cells enriched from blood (not recorded which). The V and J genes are TRBV19 and TRBJ2-1, and the D gene may be TRBD2, 6 bases matching. This TCR derives from a young man in a cohort exposed to, infected with or recovered from COVID-19 (not recorded which). For the CDR3, the sequence is CATLQGGENEQFF. The DNA sequence is TGTGCCACCCTTCAGGGCGGGGAGAATGAGCAGTTCTTC.